Shown below are 6 T cell receptor beta chains from a single sample sequenced in a study of shared clonotypes between healthy human individuals. Measured with immunoSEQ multiplex PCR; TCRdb has only the in-frame clones, and not every one. The table records millions of clones, approximately 94% of them present only once. Naive CD8 cells lacked CD45RO and underwent positive selection for CCR7, leaving out terminally differentiated effector memory CD45RA+ cells. Sequencing was carried out using naive CD8+ T cells sorted from blood. These receptors all stem from a man in his late teens or twenties in good health.

V usage is TRBV5-8 and J usage is TRBJ2-1; TRBD2 matches 14 bases. The CDR3 runs 18 residues. Trimming took 4 bases from V and 2 from J; bases not matched to a gene: 8. Germline CDR1 SGHTS, CDR2 YDEGEE. The CDR3 DNA reads TGTGCCAGCAGCACCGGGACTAGCGGGAGTTTCCCCTACAATGAGCAGTTCTTC. It codes for CASSTGTSGSFPYNEQFF.

This chain links TRBV30 with TRBJ1-1; TRBD1 might be the D (5 bases). CDR1 and CDR2 (germline): GTSNPN, SVGIG (reference sequence). V was cut by 4 bases and J by 0 bases, with 12 bases left in between. This CDR3 is built from 14 residues. The CDR3: CAWMERGMNTEAFF. DNA for the CDR3: TGTGCCTGGATGGAAAGGGGCATGAACACTGAAGCTTTCTTT.

The chain joins TRBV27 to TRBJ1-4; D not certain. Looked up from germline, CDR1 is MNHEY and CDR2 is SMNVEV (reference sequence). The CDR3 is 14 amino acids. V lost 8 bases and J lost 2, with 12 bases in between. CDR3 sequence (DNA): TGTGCCAGCGCATGGGGAGGCACTAATGAAAAACTGTTTTTT. Residues: CASAWGGTNEKLFF.

The rearrangement uses TRBV27 and TRBJ1-5, with D unclear. The CDR3 loop spans 15 amino acids. Germline loops: CDR1 MNHEY, CDR2 SMNVEV (reference sequence). Trimming shortened V by 3 bases and J by 4 bases, and 13 bases separated the two germline ends. CDR3 nucleotide sequence: TGTGCCAGCAGTTTGACCCCTCCCACTAATCAGCCCCAGCATTTT. Translated: CASSLTPPTNQPQHF.

This chain joins TRBV28 and TRBJ1-1, with a possible D match to TRBD1 (5 bases). Germline V lookup: CDR1 MDHEN, CDR2 SYDVKM. Trimming cost V 5 bases and J 6 bases, with 19 bases left between them. The CDR3 has 15 amino acids. The CDR3 loop is CASSGGGTSGAEAFF. The CDR3 DNA reads as TGTGCCAGCAGTGGTGGAGGGACGTCCGGGGCTGAAGCTTTCTTT.

This chain joins TRBV27 and TRBJ2-1; D is ambiguous. V was pared by 3 bases and J by 5 bases, with 14 bases between. The CDR3 consists of 15 residues. Germline V lookup: CDR1 MNHEY, CDR2 SMNVEV (reference sequence). CDR3 bases: TGTGCCAGCAGTTTCCAGTGGAATTTAAACAATGAGCAGTTCTTC. Residues: CASSFQWNLNNEQFF.